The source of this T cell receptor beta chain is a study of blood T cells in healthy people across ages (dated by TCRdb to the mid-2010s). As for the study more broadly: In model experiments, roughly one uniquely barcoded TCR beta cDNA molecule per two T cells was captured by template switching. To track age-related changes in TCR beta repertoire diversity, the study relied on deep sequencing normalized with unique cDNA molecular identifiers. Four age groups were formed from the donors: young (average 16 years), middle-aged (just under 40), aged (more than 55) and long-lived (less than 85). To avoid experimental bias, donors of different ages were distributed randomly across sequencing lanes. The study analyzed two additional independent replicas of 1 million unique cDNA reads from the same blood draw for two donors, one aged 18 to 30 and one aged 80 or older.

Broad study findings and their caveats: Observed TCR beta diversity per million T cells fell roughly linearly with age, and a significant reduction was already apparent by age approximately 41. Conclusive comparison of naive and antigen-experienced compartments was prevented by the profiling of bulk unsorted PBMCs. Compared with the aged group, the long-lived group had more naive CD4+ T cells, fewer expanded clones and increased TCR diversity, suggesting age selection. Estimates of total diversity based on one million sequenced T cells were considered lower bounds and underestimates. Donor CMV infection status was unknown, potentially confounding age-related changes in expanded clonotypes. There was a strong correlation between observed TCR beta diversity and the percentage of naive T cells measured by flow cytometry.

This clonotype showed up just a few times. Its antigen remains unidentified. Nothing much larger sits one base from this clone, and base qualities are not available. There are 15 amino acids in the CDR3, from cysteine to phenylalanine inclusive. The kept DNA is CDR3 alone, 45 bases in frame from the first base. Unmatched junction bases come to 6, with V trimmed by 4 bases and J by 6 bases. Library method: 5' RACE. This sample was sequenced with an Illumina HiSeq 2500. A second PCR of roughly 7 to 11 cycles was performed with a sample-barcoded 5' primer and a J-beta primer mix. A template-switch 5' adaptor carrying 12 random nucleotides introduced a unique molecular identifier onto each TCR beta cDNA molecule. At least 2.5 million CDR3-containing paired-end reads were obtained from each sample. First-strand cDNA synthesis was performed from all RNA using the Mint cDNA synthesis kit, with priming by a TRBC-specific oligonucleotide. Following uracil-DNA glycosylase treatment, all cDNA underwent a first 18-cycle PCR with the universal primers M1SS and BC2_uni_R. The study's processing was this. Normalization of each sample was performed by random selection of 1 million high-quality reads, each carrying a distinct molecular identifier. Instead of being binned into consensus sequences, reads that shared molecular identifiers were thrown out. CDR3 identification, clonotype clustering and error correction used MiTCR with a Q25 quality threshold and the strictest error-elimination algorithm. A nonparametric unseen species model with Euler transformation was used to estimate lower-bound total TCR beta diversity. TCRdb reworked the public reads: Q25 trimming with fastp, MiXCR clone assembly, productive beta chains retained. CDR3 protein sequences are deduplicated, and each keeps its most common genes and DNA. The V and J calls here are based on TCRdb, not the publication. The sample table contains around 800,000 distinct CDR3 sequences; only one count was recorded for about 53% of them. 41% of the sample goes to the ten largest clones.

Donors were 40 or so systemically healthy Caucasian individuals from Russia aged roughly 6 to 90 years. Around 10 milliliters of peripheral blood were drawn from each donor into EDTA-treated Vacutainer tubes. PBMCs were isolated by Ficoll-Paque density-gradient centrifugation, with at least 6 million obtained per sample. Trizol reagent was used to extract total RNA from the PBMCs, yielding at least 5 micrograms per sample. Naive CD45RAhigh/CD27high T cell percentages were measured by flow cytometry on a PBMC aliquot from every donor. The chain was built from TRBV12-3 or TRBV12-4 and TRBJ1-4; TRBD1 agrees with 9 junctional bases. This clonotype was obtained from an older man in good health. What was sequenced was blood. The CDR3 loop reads CASSSQGQGDEKLFF. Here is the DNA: TGTGCCAGCAGTTCACAGGGACAGGGAGATGAAAAACTGTTTTTT.